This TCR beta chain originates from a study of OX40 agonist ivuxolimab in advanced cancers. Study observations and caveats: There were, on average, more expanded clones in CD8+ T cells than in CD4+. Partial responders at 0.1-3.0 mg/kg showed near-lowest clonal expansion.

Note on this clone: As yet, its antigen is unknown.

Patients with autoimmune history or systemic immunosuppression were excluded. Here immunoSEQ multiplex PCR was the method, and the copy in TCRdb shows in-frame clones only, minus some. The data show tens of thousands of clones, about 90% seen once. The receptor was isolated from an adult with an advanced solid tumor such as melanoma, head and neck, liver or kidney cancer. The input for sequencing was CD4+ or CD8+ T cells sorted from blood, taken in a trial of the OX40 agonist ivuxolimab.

CDR3 in amino acids: CASSVAWDRNTEAFF. The CDR3, as DNA: TGTGCCAGCAGCGTAGCTTGGGACAGGAACACTGAAGCTTTCTTT. The chain recombines TRBV9 with TRBJ1-1; 7 bases map to TRBD1. Germline V gene data show CDR1 as SGDLS and CDR2 as YYNGEE. The V and J ends lost 0 bases and 1 base, in that order; junction bases with no gene match: 3. The CDR3 loop spans 15 amino acids.